One and the same sample provided the 20 T cell receptor beta chains below, sequenced in a study of control samples from healthy donors and cancer patients. Assay: immunoSEQ multiplex PCR; the TCRdb copy retains only in-frame clones and omits some. The profile shows approximately 94,000 clones, roughly 87% of them singletons. The sample taken for sequencing was blood. The receptor set was obtained from a woman aged 50 to 60 in good health.

CDR3 loop: CASSRQNNEQFF. The CDR3 region has the DNA TGCGCCAGCAGTAGACAAAACAATGAGCAGTTCTTC. The chain is built from TRBV10-2 and TRBJ2-1; D is undetermined. Germline CDR1 is WSHSY and CDR2 is SAAADI. Trimming shortened V by 5 bases and J by 5 bases, and 7 bases separated the two germline ends. This CDR3 is 12 amino acids long.

The chain links TRBV6-6 to TRBJ2-3; D is unclear. Trimming left V 6 bases short and J 2 bases short, with 3 bases between. CDR3 length equals 11 residues. From germline, CDR1 is MNHNY and CDR2 SVGAGI (reference sequence). This CDR3 reads CASRFTDTQYF. The CDR3 region has the DNA TGTGCCAGCAGGTTCACAGATACGCAGTATTTT.

This chain connects TRBV5-1 to TRBJ2-1, with TRBD2 as a possible D gene (5 bases). V shed 3 bases and J shed 4 bases, with 17 bases lying between them. Germline CDR1 SGHRS, CDR2 YFSETQ. This CDR3 spans 16 amino acids. CDR3 coding DNA: TGCGCCAGCAGCTCTTTACCCACTAGTCAGTACAATGAGCAGTTCTTC. It codes for CASSSLPTSQYNEQFF.

The chain employs TRBV7-2 and TRBJ2-5; D is possibly TRBD2 (6 bases). The V gene lost 5 bases and the J gene lost 2 bases, with 9 bases spanning the gap. Germline V gene sequence: CDR1 SGHTA, CDR2 FQGNSA. This CDR3 spans 13 amino acids. The CDR3 loop reads CASSPGLQETQYF. The CDR3 nucleotides read TGTGCCAGCAGCCCGGGACTTCAAGAGACCCAGTACTTC.

The chain recombines TRBV7-2 with TRBJ2-1; D gene unclear. The CDR3 runs to 13 residues. Germline CDR1 is SGHTA and CDR2 is FQGNSA. Trimming shortened V by 7 bases and J by 7 bases, and 14 bases separated the two germline ends. CDR3 region: CASTPSPRNEQFF. The CDR3 nucleotides are TGTGCCAGCACCCCGTCCCCCCGGAATGAGCAGTTCTTC.

This clone was picked up a small number of times. J is TRBJ1-1 and V is TRBV5-1, with D maybe TRBD1 (6 bases). This CDR3 spans 14 amino acids. Germline V lookup: CDR1 SGHRS, CDR2 YFSETQ. Trimming pared 0 bases from V and 1 base from J, leaving 7 bases between. CDR3 bases: TGCGCCAGCAGCTTGGCGGGGGCGAACACTGAAGCTTTCTTT. Its protein product is CASSLAGANTEAFF.

The V and J genes are TRBV7-9 and TRBJ2-2; D tentatively reads TRBD1 or TRBD2 (5 bases each). CDR1 and CDR2 (germline): SEHNR, FQNEAQ (reference sequence). CDR3 size: 17 residues. V lost 1 base and J 4 bases, leaving 16 bases between the germline ends. This CDR3 reads CASSLGVRDGITGELFF. The DNA for the CDR3 is TGTGCCAGCAGCTTAGGGGTGAGGGACGGTATCACCGGGGAGCTGTTTTTT.

The gene calls are TRBV20-1 and TRBJ2-4; D assignment may be TRBD1 or TRBD2 (6 bases each). This CDR3 has 15 residues. V lost 3 bases and J lost 3, with 15 bases in between. Germline CDR1 reads DFQATT; CDR2 reads SNEGSKA (reference sequence). The CDR3 protein is CSASSPEGGKNIQYF. The DNA for the CDR3 is TGCAGTGCTAGTTCCCCAGAGGGGGGCAAAAACATTCAGTACTTC.

The V call is TRBV5-8, the J call TRBJ1-2; D may be TRBD1 (6 bases). The V and J ends lost 4 bases and 6 bases respectively, with 16 bases between them. The CDR3 runs to 14 residues. The germline CDR1 and CDR2 sequences are SGHTS and YDEGEE. CDR3 nucleotides: TGTGCCAGCAGCCGCCTACAGGGAATCGATGGCTACACCTTC. Its translation: CASSRLQGIDGYTF.

This sequence joins TRBV29-1 and TRBJ1-1; no definite D call. V gave up 4 bases and J gave up 2 bases, with 8 bases separating them. The CDR3 consists of 12 residues. The germline V gene has CDR1 SQVTM and CDR2 ANQGSEA. CDR3 DNA sequence: TGCAGCGTTGCGGGCAGCAACACTGAAGCTTTCTTT. It is translated as CSVAGSNTEAFF.

The chain carries TRBV11-2 and TRBJ1-1, with D tentatively TRBD1 (5 bases). V dropped 3 bases and J dropped 4 bases, with 6 bases sitting between them. This CDR3 has 12 amino acids. Germline CDR1 and CDR2: SGHAT and FQNNGV. In nucleotides, the CDR3 is TGTGCCAGCAGCTTTGGGGGCACTGAAGCTTTCTTT. The encoded protein is CASSFGGTEAFF.

V and J are TRBV7-3 and TRBJ2-5; 8 nucleotides line up with TRBD2. This CDR3 has 17 amino acids. V gave up 1 base and J gave up 2 bases; unmatched junction bases: 9. Germline lookup yields CDR1 SGHTA and CDR2 FQGTGA. The DNA of the CDR3 is TGTGCCAGCAGCTTAAAATTTTCGGCTAGCGGGCAAGAGACCCAGTACTTC. Its translation: CASSLKFSASGQETQYF.

V and J are TRBV5-1 and TRBJ2-1; unclear D gene. Trimming shortened V by 0 bases and J by 10 bases, and 14 bases separated the two germline ends. This CDR3 contains 14 residues. Germline assignment: CDR1 SGHRS and CDR2 YFSETQ. The CDR3 sequence: CASSLAPDRKEQFF. For the CDR3, the DNA is TGCGCCAGCAGCTTGGCCCCGGACCGTAAGGAGCAGTTCTTC.

The rearrangement uses TRBV30 and TRBJ2-7; 8 nucleotides agree with TRBD2. CDR3 length equals 13 residues. Germline CDR1 reads GTSNPN; CDR2 reads SVGIG (reference sequence). Germline trimming cut 1 base from V and 7 bases from J; bases unmatched to any gene: 6. The DNA for the CDR3 is TGTGCCTGGAGTGAGACGGGAGGGCAAGAGCAGTACGTC. This encodes CAWSETGGQEQYV.

The chain is built from TRBV19 and TRBJ1-6; D is possibly TRBD1 (6 bases). The CDR3 length is 15 residues. Germline CDR1 LNHDA, CDR2 SQIVND (reference sequence). V lost 5 bases, J lost 5 bases, and 13 bases lay in between. This CDR3 is CASSPSTGNNSPLHF. The CDR3 region has the DNA TGTGCCAGTAGTCCCAGCACAGGGAATAATTCACCCCTCCACTTT.

The chain links TRBV3-1 (or the pseudogene TRBV3-2) to TRBJ2-6, with 9 bases that match TRBD2. CDR1 is LGHDT and CDR2 is YNNKEL in the germline V gene (reference sequence). The length of the CDR3 is 17 residues. V shed 5 bases, J shed 1 base, and the junction held 6 bases outside the gene matches. The CDR3 DNA follows: TGTGCCAGCAGCAGACCCAGCGGGGGGTCTGGGGCCAACGTCCTGACTTTC. It codes for CASSRPSGGSGANVLTF.

The CDR3 sequence: CASSPIAGAHTDTQYF. The CDR3 DNA follows: TGTGCCAGCAGCCCAATAGCGGGGGCGCACACAGATACGCAGTATTTT. The gene calls are TRBV7-9 and TRBJ2-3; 9 positions match TRBD2. Germline-derived CDR1 and CDR2 are SEHNR and FQNEAQ (reference sequence). CDR3 length: 16 amino acids. Unmatched junction bases numbered 8, after V lost 5 bases and J lost 2 bases.

V gene TRBV7-3 combines with J gene TRBJ2-3, with D possibly matching TRBD2 (5 bases). This CDR3 has 15 residues. Germline CDR1 SGHTA, CDR2 FQGTGA. V was clipped by 6 bases and J by 2 bases, with 15 bases between them. CDR3 sequence: CASRPSGGNTDTQYF. CDR3 bases: TGTGCCAGCAGACCTTCCGGAGGCAACACAGATACGCAGTATTTT.

The chain couples TRBV4-1 to TRBJ1-1, with unresolved D. Germline CDR1 MGHRA, CDR2 YSYEKL. V was cut by 1 base and J by 1 base, with 10 bases left in between. This CDR3 contains 15 residues. In DNA, the CDR3 is TGCGCCAGCAGCCAAGGTGACTTACCGAACACTGAAGCTTTCTTT. It codes for CASSQGDLPNTEAFF.

The chain combines TRBV16 with TRBJ1-5; a weak D match, TRBD1 (5 bases). Looked up from germline, CDR1 is KGHSY and CDR2 is FQNENV. Trimming took 0 bases from V and 4 from J, leaving 10 bases between them. The CDR3 totals 15 residues. CDR3 region: CASSQSQGTNQPQHF. Written as DNA, the CDR3 is TGTGCCAGCAGCCAATCCCAGGGAACAAATCAGCCCCAGCATTTT. Full variable domain (missing parts from reference TRBV16 and TRBJ1-5): GEEVAQTPKHLVRGEGQKAKLYCAPIKGHSYVFWYQQVLKNEFKFLISFQNENVFDETGMPKERFSAKCLPNSPCSLEIQATKLEDSAVYFCASSQSQGTNQPQHFGDGTRLSIL.